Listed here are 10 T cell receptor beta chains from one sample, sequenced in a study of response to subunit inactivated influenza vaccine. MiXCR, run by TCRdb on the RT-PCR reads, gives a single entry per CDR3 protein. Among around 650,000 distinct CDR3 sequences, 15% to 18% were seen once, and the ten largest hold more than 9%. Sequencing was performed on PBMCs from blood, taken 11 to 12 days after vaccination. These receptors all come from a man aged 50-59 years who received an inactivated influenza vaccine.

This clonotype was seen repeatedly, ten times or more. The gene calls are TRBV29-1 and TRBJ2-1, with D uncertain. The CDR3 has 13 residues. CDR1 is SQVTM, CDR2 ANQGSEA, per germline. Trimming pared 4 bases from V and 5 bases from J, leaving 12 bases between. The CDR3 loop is CSVGTYLNNEQFF. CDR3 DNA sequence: TGCAGCGTTGGCACTTATCTTAACAATGAGCAGTTCTTC.

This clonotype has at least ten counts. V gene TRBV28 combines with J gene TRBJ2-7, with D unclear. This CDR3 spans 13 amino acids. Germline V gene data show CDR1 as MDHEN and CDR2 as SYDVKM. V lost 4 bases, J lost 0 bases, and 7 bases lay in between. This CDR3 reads CASSWTGSYEQYF. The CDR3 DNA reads TGTGCCAGCAGTTGGACGGGCTCCTACGAGCAGTACTTC. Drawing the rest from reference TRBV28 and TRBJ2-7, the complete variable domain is DVKVTQSSRYLVKRTGEKVFLECVQDMDHENMFWYRQDPGLGLRLIYFSYDVKMKEKGDIPEGYSVSREKKERFSLILESASTNQTSMYLCASSWTGSYEQYFGPGTRLTVT.

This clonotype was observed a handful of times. The chain's CDR3 is CASSFPGGIHGYTF. The CDR3 DNA sequence: TGTGCCAGCAGCTTTCCTGGGGGTATTCATGGCTACACCTTC. The genes are TRBV7-9 and TRBJ1-2; D possibly corresponds to TRBD1 (5 bases). CDR3 length: 14 residues. Per the germline V gene, CDR1 is SEHNR and CDR2 is FQNEAQ (reference sequence). V shed 3 bases and J shed 6 bases, with 14 bases lying between them.

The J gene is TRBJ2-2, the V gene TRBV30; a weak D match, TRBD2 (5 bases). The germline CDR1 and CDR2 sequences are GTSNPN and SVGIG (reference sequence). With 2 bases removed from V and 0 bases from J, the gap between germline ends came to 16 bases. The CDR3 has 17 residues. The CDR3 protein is CAWSSDWLDANTGELFF. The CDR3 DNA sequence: TGTGCCTGGAGTTCGGACTGGCTAGACGCGAACACCGGGGAGCTGTTTTTT.

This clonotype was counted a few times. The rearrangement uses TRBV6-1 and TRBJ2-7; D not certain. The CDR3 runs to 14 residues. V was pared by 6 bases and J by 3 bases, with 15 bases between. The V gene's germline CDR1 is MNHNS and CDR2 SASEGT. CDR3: CASRGSSKGYEQYF. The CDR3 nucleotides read TGTGCCAGCAGGGGGTCAAGCAAAGGCTACGAGCAGTACTTC.

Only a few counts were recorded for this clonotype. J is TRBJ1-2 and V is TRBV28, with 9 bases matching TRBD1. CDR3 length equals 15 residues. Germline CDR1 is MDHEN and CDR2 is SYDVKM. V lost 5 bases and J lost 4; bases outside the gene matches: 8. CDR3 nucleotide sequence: TGTGCCAGCAGTAAGACAACAGGGGGCGTCTATGGCTACACCTTC. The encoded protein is CASSKTTGGVYGYTF.

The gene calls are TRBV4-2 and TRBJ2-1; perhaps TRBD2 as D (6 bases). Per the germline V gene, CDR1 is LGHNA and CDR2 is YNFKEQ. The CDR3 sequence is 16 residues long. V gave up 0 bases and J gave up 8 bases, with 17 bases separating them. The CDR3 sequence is CASSQDGGRSGDEQFF. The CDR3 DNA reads TGTGCCAGCAGCCAAGATGGGGGGAGGAGCGGCGATGAGCAGTTCTTC.

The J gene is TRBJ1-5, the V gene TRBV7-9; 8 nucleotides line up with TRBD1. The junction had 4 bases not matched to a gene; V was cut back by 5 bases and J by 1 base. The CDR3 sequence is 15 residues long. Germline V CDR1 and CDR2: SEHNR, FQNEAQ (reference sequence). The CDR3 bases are TGTGCCAGCAGCAATGGACAGGGAAGCAATCAGCCCCAGCATTTT. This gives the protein CASSNGQGSNQPQHF. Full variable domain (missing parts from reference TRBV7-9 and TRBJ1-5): DTGVSQNPRHKITKRGQNVTFRCDPISEHNRLYWYRQTLGQGPEFLTYFQNEAQLEKSRLLSDRFSAERPKGSFSTLEIQRTEQGDSAMYLCASSNGQGSNQPQHFGDGTRLSIL.

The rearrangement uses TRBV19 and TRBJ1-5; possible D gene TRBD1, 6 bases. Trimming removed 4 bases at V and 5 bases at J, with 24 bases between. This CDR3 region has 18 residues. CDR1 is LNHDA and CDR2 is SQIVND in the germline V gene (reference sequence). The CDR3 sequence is CASSTEGRGRKVYQPQHF. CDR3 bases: TGTGCCAGTAGTACCGAGGGACGGGGGCGGAAGGTGTATCAGCCCCAGCATTTT.

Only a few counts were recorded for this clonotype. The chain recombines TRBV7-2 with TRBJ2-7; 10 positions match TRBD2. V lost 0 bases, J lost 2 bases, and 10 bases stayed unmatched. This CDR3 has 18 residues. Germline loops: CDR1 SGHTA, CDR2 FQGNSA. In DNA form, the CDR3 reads TGTGCCAGCAGCTTAGCCGGGCTAGCGGGAGTTACTCCCTACGAGCAGTACTTC. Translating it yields CASSLAGLAGVTPYEQYF.